Sequencing of this TCR beta chain was carried out in a study of spatial heterogeneity in lung cancer. Time point defined: sample taken at primary tumor resection. Tumor, nontumor lung or frozen PBMC supplied whole RNA, sequenced without sorting. Trimming shortened V by 8 bases and J by 2 bases, and 13 bases separated the two germline ends. There are 13 residues in the CDR3. Germline-derived CDR1 and CDR2 are MDHEN and SYDVKM. TCRdb used MiXCR to reprocess the 5' RACE reads, holding one entry per CDR3 protein. The table includes over 10,000 distinct CDR3 sequences, roughly 15% detected once. The V and J genes are TRBV28 and TRBJ2-7; the D gene could be TRBD1 or TRBD2 (6 bases each). Sequences were derived from PBMCs, sampled at surgery. This TCR derives from a male donor with early-stage non-small cell lung cancer. CDR3 coding DNA: TGTGCCAGCCGGGGGCCCCAGCCCTACGAGCAGTACTTC. Amino acids: CASRGPQPYEQYF.